The entry below describes one T cell receptor (beta chain). What it binds is unknown. Primers for the PCR totalled 60 Vbeta and 13 Jbeta. Sequenced by immunoSEQ multiplex PCR; TCRdb stores in-frame clones only, minus some. The data hold about 150,000 clones, with around 79% observed a single time. This sample is drawn from a study of cytomegalovirus exposure and HLA in healthy donors. The germline gives CDR1 MDHEN, CDR2 SYDVKM. CDR3 length equals 14 residues. The ends were cut back, 10 bases at V and 2 bases at J, with 18 bases in the middle. Whole-study results and caveats: Upon later analysis, TCR association rates were observed to vary by HLA locus, being highest for DRB1 and lowest for HLA-C. When the data were analyzed later, several of the most significant clusters appeared to be linked to common viral pathogens.

This chain links TRBV28 with TRBJ2-7, with D perhaps matching TRBD2 (6 bases). Material: PBMCs. This receptor was obtained from a man aged 25 to 40 in good health and CMV-seropositive. CDR3 region: CAITRAGLTYEQYF. The CDR3 DNA sequence: TGTGCCATCACCAGGGCGGGATTAACCTACGAGCAGTACTTC. The full variable domain, rest sourced from reference TRBV28 and TRBJ2-7, is DVKVTQSSRYLVKRTGEKVFLECVQDMDHENMFWYRQDPGLGLRLIYFSYDVKMKEKGDIPEGYSVSREKKERFSLILESASTNQTSMYLCAITRAGLTYEQYFGPGTRLTVT.